The 26 T cell receptor beta chains below were found in one sample sequenced in a study of identical twins. TCRdb analysed the 5' RACE reads with MiXCR anew, one entry per CDR3 protein. The top ten clones hold under 4.5% of a sample with under 300,000 distinct CDR3 sequences, roughly 13% of them seen once. This same sample was also part of a study on yellow fever vaccine responses in identical twins.

Sequenced: memory (CD45RO+) T cells sorted from blood. These receptors all stem from a woman aged 18-30 years in good health.

V and J are TRBV20-1 and TRBJ2-3; 15 bases align to TRBD2. V shed 5 bases, J shed 1 base, and the junction held 4 bases outside the gene matches. Per germline, CDR1 DFQATT and CDR2 SNEGSKA (reference sequence). This CDR3 has 16 residues. The CDR3, as DNA: TGCAGTGCTTGGACTAGCGGGAGGGCCGGCACAGATACGCAGTATTTT. It codes for CSAWTSGRAGTDTQYF.

The rearrangement joins TRBV18 to TRBJ1-6, with unresolved D. The germline gives CDR1 KGHSH, CDR2 LQKENI. The CDR3 sequence is 15 residues long. Trimming stripped 2 bases from V and 5 bases from J, with 10 bases between. CDR3 in DNA: TGTGCCAGCTCACCAAAGACCGTTGATAATTCACCCCTCCACTTT. Residues: CASSPKTVDNSPLHF.

CDR3 amino acids: CASSLGTDINEKLFF. CDR3 DNA sequence: TGCGCCAGCAGCCTGGGGACAGACATTAATGAAAAACTGTTTTTT. V usage is TRBV10-2 and J usage is TRBJ1-4; 7 bases line up with TRBD1. J lost 4 bases, V lost 6 bases, and 8 bases had no gene match. CDR3 length: 15 residues. The germline gives CDR1 WSHSY, CDR2 SAAADI.

This sequence joins TRBV7-9 and TRBJ2-2, with TRBD2 as a possible D gene (6 bases). Germline V lookup: CDR1 SEHNR, CDR2 FQNEAQ (reference sequence). The V end was cut by 5 bases, the J end by 3 bases, with 13 bases between. CDR3 length equals 15 residues. Here the CDR3 DNA reads TGTGCCAGCAGCCCCGCGGGGCCGGACACCGGGGAGCTGTTTTTT. Translated: CASSPAGPDTGELFF.

This clonotype has just a few counts. The chain employs TRBV12-5 and TRBJ2-7, with D maybe TRBD2 (5 bases). Germline V CDR1 and CDR2: LGHNT, FRNRAP. The CDR3 length is 14 residues. V lost 3 bases to trimming and J lost 0 bases, with 9 bases between them. CDR3 DNA sequence: TGTGCTAGTGGTTTTCTCCGGGACTCCTACGAGCAGTACTTC. This translates into CASGFLRDSYEQYF.

This clonotype has more than one count but fewer than ten. This rearrangement joins TRBV5-1 to TRBJ2-4; TRBD2 agrees at 7 bases. The CDR3 is 17 amino acids. From germline, CDR1 is SGHRS and CDR2 YFSETQ. V lost 0 bases and J lost 8; bases outside the gene matches: 14. CDR3 protein: CASSLDPGGGIKDIQYF. The CDR3 DNA reads as TGCGCCAGCAGCTTGGATCCGGGAGGTGGGATAAAAGACATTCAGTACTTC.

This clonotype was observed at least ten times. The chain is built from TRBV4-1 and TRBJ2-1, with D uncertain. Trimming pared 0 bases from V and 0 bases from J, leaving 18 bases between. This CDR3 is built from 19 residues. Germline V gene sequence: CDR1 MGHRA, CDR2 YSYEKL. Here the CDR3 DNA reads TGCGCCAGCAGCCAAGATCGATTTAGCCAGTATCGCTCCTACAATGAGCAGTTCTTC. This sequence encodes CASSQDRFSQYRSYNEQFF.

This clonotype came up a few times. CDR3 sequence (DNA): TGCGCCAGCAGCTTGGTGCGGGGAGGGGATGGCTACACCTTC. This encodes CASSLVRGGDGYTF. This chain connects TRBV5-1 to TRBJ1-2, with D perhaps matching TRBD1 (5 bases). The CDR3 length is 14 residues. V was shortened by 0 bases and J by 6 bases, with 12 bases between the two germline ends. Germline CDR1 and CDR2: SGHRS and YFSETQ.

This clonotype was detected ten times or more. This chain links TRBV7-2 with TRBJ2-5; no clear D. The CDR3 spans 15 residues. With 1 base removed from V and 4 bases from J, the gap between germline ends came to 13 bases. The germline V gene has CDR1 SGHTA and CDR2 FQGNSA. CDR3 in DNA: TGTGCCAGCAGCTTAGATGGCAGCCTAGGAGAGACCCAGTACTTC. Its protein is CASSLDGSLGETQYF.

The J gene is TRBJ2-5, the V gene TRBV5-1; 12 bases fit TRBD1. V dropped 1 base and J dropped 1; count of bases not matched to a gene: 8. The CDR3 length is 18 residues. Germline V gene sequence: CDR1 SGHRS, CDR2 YFSETQ. The DNA of the CDR3 is TGCGCCAGCAGCTTGATTGGGACAGGGGGCGGCCCCCAAGAGACCCAGTACTTC. Residues: CASSLIGTGGGPQETQYF.

In its sample, this clonotype was seen many times. The V call is TRBV5-1, the J call TRBJ1-3, with D hard to call. The V end lost 5 bases, the J end lost 0 bases, and 9 bases lay between the germline ends. Germline V gene sequence: CDR1 SGHRS, CDR2 YFSETQ. The CDR3 runs to 14 residues. The CDR3 sequence: CASRPESSGNTIYF. CDR3 bases: TGCGCCAGCAGACCAGAGAGCTCTGGAAACACCATATATTTT.

V gene TRBV6-1 combines with J gene TRBJ2-7, with 9 bases matching TRBD1. The CDR3 has 13 residues. Germline CDR1 and CDR2: MNHNS and SASEGT. After removal of 5 bases from V and 7 bases from J, the junction contained 6 bases not matched to a gene. CDR3 loop: CASSTGTGLEQYF. CDR3 in DNA: TGTGCCAGCAGTACCGGGACAGGGTTAGAGCAGTACTTC.

Only a few counts were recorded for this clonotype. This chain joins TRBV27 and TRBJ2-7, with D maybe TRBD2 (5 bases). V lost 3 bases to trimming and J lost 2 bases, with 11 bases between them. Germline V gene data show CDR1 as MNHEY and CDR2 as SMNVEV (reference sequence). This CDR3 is 14 amino acids long. Written as DNA, the CDR3 is TGTGCCAGCAGTTTCTCTAGCTTTCCCTACGAGCAGTACTTC. As protein: CASSFSSFPYEQYF.

The V gene is TRBV24-1, the J gene TRBJ2-2, with D unclear. V was trimmed by 9 bases and J by 4 bases, leaving 11 bases between them. CDR1 and CDR2 from the germline V gene are KGHDR and SFDVKD. The CDR3 sequence is 13 residues long. The CDR3 region is CATGPAATGELFF. CDR3 DNA: TGTGCCACCGGGCCCGCGGCCACCGGGGAGCTGTTTTTT.

The CDR3 protein is CAIRTSDYNEQFF. In DNA, the CDR3 is TGTGCCATCAGGACTAGCGACTACAATGAGCAGTTCTTC. This chain links TRBV10-3 with TRBJ2-1, with TRBD2 identical over 8 bases. This CDR3 has 13 residues. V lost 6 bases to trimming and J lost 3 bases; unmatched junction nucleotides: 1. Germline V gene data show CDR1 as ENHRY and CDR2 as SYGVKD.

The J gene is TRBJ2-5, the V gene TRBV3-1; D could derive from TRBD1 or TRBD2 (5 bases each). The V end was cut by 4 bases, the J end by 4 bases, with 16 bases between. The germline V gene encodes CDR1 LGHDT and CDR2 YNNKEL (reference sequence). The CDR3 is made up of 15 amino acids. CDR3 region: CASSRSGLGRETQYF. Written as DNA, the CDR3 is TGTGCCAGCAGCCGCTCCGGGTTGGGACGAGAGACCCAGTACTTC.

A few counts support this clonotype. The chain has TRBV20-1 and TRBJ2-1, with TRBD2 identical over 8 bases. The length of the CDR3 is 15 residues. Trimming cost V 6 bases and J 7 bases; bases outside gene matches: 14. CDR1 DFQATT and CDR2 SNEGSKA come from the germline V gene (reference sequence). CDR3 sequence: CSAVRGGGPGNEQFF. CDR3 DNA: TGCAGTGCAGTGAGGGGCGGGGGGCCGGGGAATGAGCAGTTCTTC.

V gene TRBV7-6 combines with J gene TRBJ2-6; a possible D gene is TRBD2 (7 bases). Trimming shortened V by 2 bases and J by 1 base, and 12 bases separated the two germline ends. Germline CDR1 is SGHVS and CDR2 is FNYEAQ. The CDR3 contains 17 residues. The CDR3 nucleotides read TGTGCCAGCAGCTTATGGGGGGGCGCATCTGGGGCCAACGTCCTGACTTTC. This translates into CASSLWGGASGANVLTF. The full variable domain, in which reference TRBV7-6 and TRBJ2-6 provide the parts outside the CDR3, is GAGVSQSPRYKVTKRGQDVALRCDPISGHVSLYWYRQALGQGPEFLTYFNYEAQQDKSGLPNDRFSAERPEGSISTLTIQRTEQRDSAMYRCASSLWGGASGANVLTFGAGSRLTVL.

The chain joins TRBV20-1 to TRBJ2-6; D gene uncertain. Germline V gene data show CDR1 as DFQATT and CDR2 as SNEGSKA (reference sequence). The germline V and J ends were trimmed by 0 bases and 4 bases, with 10 bases remaining between them. The CDR3 is 15 residues long. For the CDR3, the DNA is TGCAGTGCTAGAGATCTCCGTGGCGGGGCCAACGTCCTGACTTTC. It specifies CSARDLRGGANVLTF.

This clonotype was found a few times. The chain carries TRBV20-1 and TRBJ2-3, with 8 bases that match TRBD1. V was pared by 4 bases and J by 5 bases, with 5 bases of the junction left unmatched. CDR3 length: 13 amino acids. CDR1 is DFQATT, CDR2 SNEGSKA, per germline (reference sequence). The CDR3 sequence: CSATGQGKDTQYF. The CDR3 region has the DNA TGCAGTGCTACCGGACAGGGCAAAGATACGCAGTATTTT.

This chain joins TRBV29-1 and TRBJ1-2; the match to TRBD1 covers 7 bases. With 5 bases clipped from V and 1 base from J, the junction kept 1 base outside the gene matches. The CDR3 is 12 amino acids. Germline V lookup: CDR1 SQVTM, CDR2 ANQGSEA. The CDR3 loop reads CSVHRGNYGYTF. Written as DNA, the CDR3 is TGCAGCGTTCACAGGGGTAACTATGGCTACACCTTC.

The chain uses TRBV28 and TRBJ2-5; D not certain. The CDR3 is 15 residues long. Germline CDR1 and CDR2: MDHEN and SYDVKM. Trimming cost V 6 bases and J 4 bases, with 18 bases left between them. CDR3 residues: CASSSSGTAAETQYF. The CDR3 bases are TGTGCCAGCAGCTCCTCTGGCACAGCCGCAGAGACCCAGTACTTC. Full variable domain (remainder filled in from reference TRBV28 and TRBJ2-5): DVKVTQSSRYLVKRTGEKVFLECVQDMDHENMFWYRQDPGLGLRLIYFSYDVKMKEKGDIPEGYSVSREKKERFSLILESASTNQTSMYLCASSSSGTAAETQYFGPGTRLLVL.

This clonotype was picked up a small number of times. The rearrangement uses TRBV7-3 and TRBJ2-1; TRBD2 matches at 12 bases. The V segment lost 2 bases and the J segment 10 bases; nucleotides outside the gene matches: 12. The V gene's germline CDR1 is SGHTA and CDR2 FQGTGA. The CDR3 consists of 17 residues. This CDR3 reads CASSLRSSSGGADEQFF. In DNA, the CDR3 is TGTGCCAGCAGCTTACGATCCTCTAGCGGGGGGGCTGACGAGCAGTTCTTC.

This clonotype was counted at least ten times. The chain uses TRBV6-1 and TRBJ1-1; TRBD1 is a possible D gene (6 bases). This CDR3 comprises 15 residues. From germline, CDR1 is MNHNS and CDR2 SASEGT. The V gene lost 7 bases and the J gene lost 3 bases, with 18 bases spanning the gap. In nucleotides, the CDR3 is TGTGCCAGCAACCTTACAGGGTTCGAGGACACTGAAGCTTTCTTT. The encoded protein is CASNLTGFEDTEAFF.

The CDR3 DNA reads TGTGCCAGTAGTATAGCGGGACAGGGATACCAGTACTTC. Translation: CASSIAGQGYQYF. The chain combines TRBV19 with TRBJ2-5; 9 nucleotides agree with TRBD1. Germline V CDR1 and CDR2: LNHDA, SQIVND (reference sequence). The CDR3 has 13 residues. V lost 1 base to trimming and J lost 10 bases; unmatched junction nucleotides: 4.

V and J are TRBV20-1 and TRBJ2-5; perhaps TRBD2 as D (7 bases). Germline V gene lookup returns CDR1 DFQATT and CDR2 SNEGSKA (reference sequence). With 1 base removed from V and 7 bases from J, the gap between germline ends came to 13 bases. The CDR3 covers 13 residues. The CDR3 nucleotides read TGCAGTGCTAGAGTGGGGGGGCCGGTGACCCAGTACTTC. Protein sequence: CSARVGGPVTQYF.